This T cell receptor beta chain appears in the sequencing data of a study of blood T cells in healthy people across ages. For the second PCR, which ran for roughly 6 to 11 cycles, a sample-barcoded 5' primer and a J-beta primer mix were used. Paired-end reads containing CDR3 totaled no fewer than 2.5 million for each sample. TCRdb re-analysed the 5' RACE reads in MiXCR, keeping a single row per CDR3 protein. The sample carries over 550,000 distinct CDR3 sequences, about 30% recorded once. Germline CDR1 reads SEHNR; CDR2 reads FQNEAQ (reference sequence). CDR3 length equals 14 residues. Remarks on this clonotype: The antigen is not known. One end of the junction is discordant with germline, which a read error may explain.

The study's findings and limits: Roughly linear declines in TCR beta diversity per million T cells occurred with age.

Sample: blood. This clonotype was obtained from a woman of 80 years or more in good health. This rearrangement joins TRBV7-9 to TRBJ2-7; TRBD1 matches at 7 bases. DNA of the CDR3: TGTGTCAGCAGCTGTGGCCAGGGGGCCTACGAGCAGTACTTC. Amino acids: CVSSCGQGAYEQYF.